This TCR beta chain was observed in a study of identical twins. Study-wide findings and caveats: Excess low generation probability was seen in twin-shared out-of-frame alpha sequences. Invariant MAIT and iNKT cells are populations that could partly confound zero-insertion analyses. Sequences that were beta out-of-frame showed weaker excess twin sharing.

TCRdb re-called the 5' RACE reads with MiXCR, one entry per CDR3 protein. The sample includes hundreds of thousands of distinct CDR3 sequences, roughly 6.2% of them seen just once. The table lists this clonotype with many counts. Antigen: not known. The germline CDR1 and CDR2 sequences are LGHNA and YNFKEQ. V shed 0 bases and J 6 bases; nucleotides not matched to a gene: 19. The CDR3 is made up of 20 amino acids. This clonotype was obtained from a man between 18 and 29 years old in good health. Sequencing input: naive T cells sorted from blood. The chain carries TRBV4-2 and TRBJ1-5, with 8 bases lining up with TRBD1. The CDR3 sequence: CASSQDRAGGVNRVLQPQHF. Written as DNA, the CDR3 is TGTGCCAGCAGCCAAGATAGGGCAGGGGGCGTTAATCGGGTACTTCAGCCCCAGCATTTT.